A single sample is the source of the 31 T cell receptor beta chains below, sequenced in a study of beta chain features in type 1 diabetes. The sequenced template was cDNA made from the entire isolated RNA. This table comes from immunoSEQ multiplex PCR, and its TCRdb copy is limited to in-frame clones, with some not included. The sample records 130,000 to 150,000 clones, 6.9% being singletons. Material for sequencing was central memory CD4+ T cells from blood. The receptors were sampled from a woman aged 30 to 39 in good health.

This clone appeared a few times. Other DNA sequences from this sample encode an identical CDR3 as well. This chain links TRBV2 with TRBJ2-7; a possible D gene is TRBD1 (5 bases). Trimming removed 5 bases at V and 4 bases at J, with 9 bases between. CDR1 SNHLY and CDR2 FYNNEI come from the germline V gene. The CDR3 is 12 amino acids. The CDR3 region is CASSNQGYEQYF. The CDR3 DNA follows: TGTGCCAGCAGTAACCAGGGATACGAGCAGTACTTC.

V is TRBV15 and J is TRBJ2-5; 10 bases line up with TRBD1. V lost 6 bases and J lost 5; bases outside the gene matches: 9. The CDR3 totals 15 residues. In germline, CDR1 is LNHNV, CDR2 YYDKDF (reference sequence). The chain's CDR3 is CATRARQGAGETQYF. The CDR3 coding sequence is TGTGCCACCAGGGCGAGACAGGGGGCGGGGGAGACCCAGTACTTC.

This clone was observed a few times. The J gene is TRBJ1-1, the V gene TRBV6-6; TRBD1 agrees at 8 bases. The CDR3 sequence is 14 residues long. Germline V lookup: CDR1 MNHNY, CDR2 SVGAGI (reference sequence). V was pared by 7 bases and J by 1 base, with 5 bases of the junction left unmatched. The CDR3 sequence is CASTRTGRNTEAFF. DNA for the CDR3: TGTGCCAGCACTCGGACAGGGCGGAACACTGAAGCTTTCTTT.

This clone was observed a handful of times. This rearrangement joins TRBV7-2 to TRBJ2-1; 7 bases align to TRBD2. The V segment lost 2 bases and the J segment 12 bases; nucleotides outside the gene matches: 13. The CDR3 spans 15 residues. In germline, CDR1 is SGHTA, CDR2 FQGNSA. For the CDR3, the DNA is TGTGCCAGCAGCTTACCTGGACTAGAAGTTATGGGGCAGTTCTTC. As protein: CASSLPGLEVMGQFF. The whole variable domain, remainder taken from reference TRBV7-2 and TRBJ2-1, is GAGVSQSPSNKVTEKGKDVELRCDPISGHTALYWYRQSLGQGLEFLIYFQGNSAPDKSGLPSDRFSAERTGGSVSTLTIQRTQQEDSAVYLCASSLPGLEVMGQFFGPGTRLTVL.

This clone came up a few times. The rearrangement joins TRBV9 to TRBJ2-2; D might be TRBD2 (5 bases). The ends were cut back, 3 bases at V and 7 bases at J, with 16 bases in the middle. CDR3 length: 15 residues. CDR1 SGDLS and CDR2 YYNGEE come from the germline V gene. CDR3 coding DNA: TGTGCCAGCAGCGCGATCGGACGGGCGGGCGGGGAGCTGTTTTTT. It encodes CASSAIGRAGGELFF.

The chain links TRBV11-2 to TRBJ2-5; 7 bases match TRBD1. Germline V CDR1 and CDR2: SGHAT, FQNNGV. CDR3 length: 16 residues. V lost 1 base and J lost 0; bases outside the gene matches: 5. In nucleotides, the CDR3 is TGTGCCAGCAGCTTAGGGGACAGACTCAACCAAGAGACCCAGTACTTC. The encoded protein is CASSLGDRLNQETQYF.

CDR3 residues: CASSQDRGGQPQHF. The CDR3 region has the DNA TGTGCCAGCTCACAGGACAGGGGAGGGCAGCCCCAGCATTTT. This chain links TRBV18 with TRBJ1-5; 9 bases match TRBD1. With 4 bases clipped from V and 7 bases from J, the junction kept 5 bases outside the gene matches. The CDR3 length is 14 residues. Germline V gives CDR1 KGHSH, CDR2 LQKENI.

In this sample, this clone turned up a few times. The rearrangement links TRBV4-3 to TRBJ1-3; D is possibly TRBD1 (5 bases). Germline V gives CDR1 LGHNA, CDR2 YSLEER. This CDR3 has 16 residues. V gave up 2 bases and J gave up 0 bases, with 11 bases separating them. CDR3 nucleotides: TGCGCCAGCAGCCAACCGGGGGGACGCTCTGGAAACACCATATATTTT. Translation: CASSQPGGRSGNTIYF.

This clone was counted between two and nine times. The chain joins TRBV7-2 to TRBJ1-5; TRBD1 aligns across 9 bases. There are 13 residues in the CDR3. Germline CDR1 SGHTA, CDR2 FQGNSA. Trimming removed 7 bases from V and 4 bases from J; junction bases left unmatched: 2. The DNA for the CDR3 is TGTGCCAGCACCGGGACAGGGAATCAGCCCCAGCATTTT. It encodes CASTGTGNQPQHF.

This clone was recorded a few times. The chain couples TRBV19 to TRBJ2-4; a possible D gene is TRBD1 (6 bases). Trimming cost V 3 bases and J 2 bases, with 17 bases left between them. This CDR3 region has 17 residues. CDR1 and CDR2 (germline): LNHDA, SQIVND (reference sequence). The CDR3 sequence is CASSINRAVVTKNIQYF. The CDR3 bases are TGTGCCAGTAGTATTAACAGGGCAGTCGTAACCAAAAACATTCAGTACTTC.

This rearrangement joins TRBV5-1 to TRBJ2-2; 10 bases match TRBD2. CDR3 length: 16 amino acids. The V and J ends lost 3 bases and 4 bases, in that order; junction bases with no gene match: 6. Germline assignment: CDR1 SGHRS and CDR2 YFSETQ. CDR3 in amino acids: CASSYRLAGGTGELFF. As DNA, the CDR3 is TGCGCCAGCAGCTACAGACTAGCGGGCGGCACCGGGGAGCTGTTTTTT.

V is TRBV6-5 and J is TRBJ2-3; D ambiguous. The CDR3 totals 12 residues. The V end was cut by 5 bases, the J end by 3 bases, with 6 bases between. Per germline, CDR1 MNHEY and CDR2 SVGAGI. The CDR3: CASSPSTDTQYF. The CDR3 nucleotides read TGTGCCAGCAGTCCGTCGACAGATACGCAGTATTTT.

J is TRBJ2-7 and V is TRBV11-2; D is undetermined. Looked up from germline, CDR1 is SGHAT and CDR2 is FQNNGV. The CDR3 totals 13 residues. The germline V and J ends were trimmed by 3 bases and 5 bases, with 11 bases remaining between them. The chain's CDR3 is CASSLWPRNEQYF. The CDR3 DNA reads TGTGCCAGCAGCTTGTGGCCCCGAAACGAGCAGTACTTC.

The sample holds a few counts of this clone. V usage is TRBV7-9 and J usage is TRBJ2-1; 11 bases map to TRBD2. Per germline, CDR1 SEHNR and CDR2 FQNEAQ (reference sequence). V dropped 3 bases and J dropped 14; count of bases not matched to a gene: 12. CDR3 length: 15 amino acids. The CDR3 region has the DNA TGTGCCAGCAGCTTTACCCCCCTACTAGCGGGAGATAAGTTCTTC. Encoded protein: CASSFTPLLAGDKFF.

The chain employs TRBV11-2 and TRBJ2-7, with TRBD2 matching over 7 bases. V lost 3 bases to trimming and J lost 7 bases; unmatched junction nucleotides: 9. The V gene's germline CDR1 is SGHAT and CDR2 FQNNGV. This CDR3 contains 14 residues. The CDR3 loop reads CASSLSGDPGEQYF. The CDR3 DNA sequence: TGTGCCAGCAGCTTGAGCGGGGACCCGGGGGAGCAGTACTTC.

This clone was found a few times. The chain couples TRBV7-8 to TRBJ1-5; the match to TRBD1 covers 7 bases. The CDR3 is 15 amino acids. J was trimmed by 0 bases and V by 3 bases; bases with no gene match: 2. The germline V gene has CDR1 SGHVS and CDR2 FQNEAQ. This chain's CDR3 is CASSLAGGSNQPQHF. Here the CDR3 DNA reads TGTGCCAGCAGCTTGGCAGGGGGTAGCAATCAGCCCCAGCATTTT. Combining the CDR3 with reference TRBV7-8 and TRBJ1-5 gives the whole variable domain GAGVSQSPRYKVAKRGQDVALRCDPISGHVSLFWYQQALGQGPEFLTYFQNEAQLDKSGLPSDRFFAERPEGSVSTLKIQRTQQEDSAVYLCASSLAGGSNQPQHFGDGTRLSIL.

The sample holds many counts of this clone. The CDR3 loop is CASSQSRQTSNYGYTF. For the CDR3, the DNA is TGTGCCAGCAGCCAATCGCGACAGACTTCTAACTATGGCTACACCTTC. The rearrangement joins TRBV7-2 to TRBJ1-2, with D perhaps matching TRBD1 (5 bases). Germline CDR1 SGHTA, CDR2 FQGNSA. Trimming left V 5 bases short and J 0 bases short, with 16 bases between. The CDR3 totals 16 residues. Variable domain in full (rest from reference TRBV7-2 and TRBJ1-2): GAGVSQSPSNKVTEKGKDVELRCDPISGHTALYWYRQSLGQGLEFLIYFQGNSAPDKSGLPSDRFSAERTGGSVSTLTIQRTQQEDSAVYLCASSQSRQTSNYGYTFGSGTRLTVV.

This clone has only a few counts. Other DNA sequences in this specimen translate into the identical CDR3. The rearrangement uses TRBV7-2 and TRBJ2-1; TRBD2 matches 11 bases. This CDR3 region has 15 residues. Looked up from germline, CDR1 is SGHTA and CDR2 is FQGNSA. Trimming at V came to 5 bases and at J to 3 bases, leaving 3 bases not matched to a gene. CDR3 amino acids: CASSTGTSGYNEQFF. The CDR3 nucleotides read TGTGCCAGCAGCACCGGGACTAGCGGCTACAATGAGCAGTTCTTC.

The gene calls are TRBV15 and TRBJ1-4; TRBD1 might be the D (5 bases). The CDR3 extends over 15 amino acids. V was clipped by 4 bases and J by 3 bases, with 12 bases between them. Germline V gives CDR1 LNHNV, CDR2 YYDKDF (reference sequence). The CDR3 loop is CATSKAGVANEKLFF. The CDR3 coding sequence is TGTGCCACCAGCAAAGCGGGGGTTGCTAATGAAAAACTGTTTTTT.

This clone appeared a few times. CDR3 region: CSARLGAAQYF. The CDR3 region has the DNA TGCAGTGCTAGATTGGGGGCAGCCCAGTACTTC. The V gene is TRBV20-1, the J gene TRBJ2-5; D is possibly TRBD1 (6 bases). Trimming cost V 2 bases and J 9 bases, with 10 bases left between them. CDR3 length: 11 amino acids. The germline V gene encodes CDR1 DFQATT and CDR2 SNEGSKA (reference sequence).

This clone was counted many times. This chain uses TRBV9 with TRBJ2-5; D remains unclear. The germline V gene encodes CDR1 SGDLS and CDR2 YYNGEE. The V and J ends lost 3 bases and 4 bases respectively, with 10 bases between them. This CDR3 has 13 residues. In nucleotides, the CDR3 is TGTGCCAGCAGCGGAAGCCTTAGAGAGACCCAGTACTTC. Encoded protein: CASSGSLRETQYF.

The gene calls are TRBV7-2 and TRBJ1-4; 8 positions agree with TRBD1. This CDR3 region has 12 residues. CDR1 is SGHTA, CDR2 FQGNSA, per germline. V was clipped by 5 bases and J by 10 bases; unmatched bases: 3. CDR3: CASSETGGKLFF. In nucleotides, the CDR3 is TGTGCCAGCAGCGAAACAGGGGGAAAACTGTTTTTT.

The rearrangement links TRBV7-2 to TRBJ2-7; TRBD2 agrees at 12 bases. Germline V CDR1 and CDR2: SGHTA, FQGNSA. The CDR3 sequence is 17 residues long. J gave up 4 bases and V 3 bases, and 10 bases lay outside the gene matches. The CDR3 coding sequence is TGTGCCAGCAGCTTTACGGGGCCCGGACTAGCGGGATACGAGCAGTACTTC. Residues: CASSFTGPGLAGYEQYF.

This clone was picked up a small number of times. The chain uses TRBV7-3 and TRBJ2-1; possibly TRBD1 for D (5 bases). V was clipped by 1 base and J by 3 bases, with 10 bases between them. Per germline, CDR1 SGHTA and CDR2 FQGTGA. This CDR3 spans 15 amino acids. The CDR3 DNA sequence: TGTGCCAGCAGCTTAAGGCAGGGCGACTACAATGAGCAGTTCTTC. Translating gives CASSLRQGDYNEQFF.

The CDR3 region has the DNA TGTGCCAGCGGCGTCCGGGGGGTGAGTACTGAAGCTTTCTTT. The encoded protein is CASGVRGVSTEAFF. The J gene is TRBJ1-1, the V gene TRBV28, with D possibly matching TRBD1 (5 bases). V was shortened by 8 bases and J by 5 bases, with 18 bases between the two germline ends. This CDR3 is built from 14 residues. Germline V gene sequence: CDR1 MDHEN, CDR2 SYDVKM.

The V call is TRBV27, the J call TRBJ2-7; 8 bases are shared with TRBD2. The germline gives CDR1 MNHEY, CDR2 SMNVEV (reference sequence). V shed 4 bases and J 2 bases; nucleotides not matched to a gene: 7. CDR3 length: 15 amino acids. In DNA, the CDR3 is TGTGCCAGCAGTTCCCTCGCGGGAGGCACCTACGAGCAGTACTTC. Its translation: CASSSLAGGTYEQYF.

This clone occurred a few times. V usage is TRBV7-9 and J usage is TRBJ1-3; D not certain. Trimming removed 0 bases from V and 7 bases from J, with 13 bases in between. CDR3 length: 15 amino acids. CDR1 SEHNR and CDR2 FQNEAQ come from the germline V gene (reference sequence). CDR3 coding DNA: TGTGCCAGCAGCTTAGCCGGGTCCCGGGTGAACACCATATATTTT. It codes for CASSLAGSRVNTIYF. Supplemented by reference TRBV7-9 and TRBJ1-3, the full variable domain reads DTGVSQNPRHKITKRGQNVTFRCDPISEHNRLYWYRQTLGQGPEFLTYFQNEAQLEKSRLLSDRFSAERPKGSFSTLEIQRTEQGDSAMYLCASSLAGSRVNTIYFGEGSWLTVV.

This clone occurred many times. This chain uses TRBV29-1 with TRBJ2-5, with D tentatively TRBD2 (6 bases). CDR1 and CDR2 from the germline V gene are SQVTM and ANQGSEA. Trimming pared 7 bases from V and 1 base from J, leaving 13 bases between. CDR3 length: 13 residues. The CDR3 DNA sequence: TGCAGCGGGGGAGCTAGCGCCCAAGAGACCCAGTACTTC. This sequence encodes CSGGASAQETQYF.

The chain couples TRBV28 to TRBJ2-7, with 15 bases lining up with TRBD2. Germline lookup yields CDR1 MDHEN and CDR2 SYDVKM. The CDR3 is 18 residues long. The junction had 11 bases not matched to a gene; V was cut back by 5 bases and J by 3 bases. CDR3: CASSRGTGTSGRFYEQYF. The CDR3 region has the DNA TGTGCCAGCAGTAGGGGGACCGGGACTAGCGGGAGGTTCTACGAGCAGTACTTC.

This clone was recorded a few times. This sequence joins TRBV27 and TRBJ2-3; the D is unclear. This CDR3 has 15 amino acids. V was shortened by 0 bases and J by 1 base, with 8 bases between the two germline ends. CDR1 MNHEY and CDR2 SMNVEV come from the germline V gene (reference sequence). CDR3 DNA sequence: TGTGCCAGCAGTTTATCGTGGGCTGGCACAGATACGCAGTATTTT. It encodes CASSLSWAGTDTQYF.

This rearrangement joins TRBV11-2 to TRBJ1-5; D is unclear. The V gene lost 4 bases and the J gene lost 7 bases, with 11 bases spanning the gap. Germline V gene data show CDR1 as SGHAT and CDR2 as FQNNGV. The CDR3 contains 13 residues. Here the CDR3 DNA reads TGTGCCAGCAGCTCCGCAGTCTTGCAGCCCCAGCATTTT. It yields the protein CASSSAVLQPQHF.